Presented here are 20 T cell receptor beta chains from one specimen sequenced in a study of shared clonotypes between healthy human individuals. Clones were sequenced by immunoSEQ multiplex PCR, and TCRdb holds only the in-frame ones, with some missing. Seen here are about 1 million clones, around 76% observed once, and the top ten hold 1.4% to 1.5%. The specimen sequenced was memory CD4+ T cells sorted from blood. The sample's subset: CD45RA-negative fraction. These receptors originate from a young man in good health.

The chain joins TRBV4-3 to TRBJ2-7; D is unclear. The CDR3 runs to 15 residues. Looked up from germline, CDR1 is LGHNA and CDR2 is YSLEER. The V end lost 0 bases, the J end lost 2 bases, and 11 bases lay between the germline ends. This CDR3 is CASSQDAQTTYEQYF. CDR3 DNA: TGCGCCAGCAGCCAAGACGCACAGACGACCTACGAGCAGTACTTC.

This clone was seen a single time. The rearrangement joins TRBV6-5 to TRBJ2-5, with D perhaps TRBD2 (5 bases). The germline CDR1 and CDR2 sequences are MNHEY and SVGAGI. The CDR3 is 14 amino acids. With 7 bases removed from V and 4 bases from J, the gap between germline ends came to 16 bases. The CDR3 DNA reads TGTGCCAGCACCACCTCGGCGGGCCTAGAGACCCAGTACTTC. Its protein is CASTTSAGLETQYF.

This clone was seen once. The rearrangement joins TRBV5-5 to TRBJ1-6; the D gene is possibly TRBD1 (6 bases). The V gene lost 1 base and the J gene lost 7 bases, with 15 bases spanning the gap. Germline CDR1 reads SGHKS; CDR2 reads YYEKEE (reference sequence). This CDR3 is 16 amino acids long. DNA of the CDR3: TGTGCCAGCAGCTTGAGCTTACGGACAGTAAATTCACCCCTCCACTTT. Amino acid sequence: CASSLSLRTVNSPLHF.

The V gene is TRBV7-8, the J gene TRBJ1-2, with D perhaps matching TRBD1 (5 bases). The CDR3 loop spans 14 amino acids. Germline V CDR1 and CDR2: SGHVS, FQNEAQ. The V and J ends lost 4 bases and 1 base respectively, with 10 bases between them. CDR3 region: CASSSKTVNYGYTF. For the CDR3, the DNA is TGTGCCAGCAGCTCGAAGACAGTTAACTATGGCTACACCTTC.

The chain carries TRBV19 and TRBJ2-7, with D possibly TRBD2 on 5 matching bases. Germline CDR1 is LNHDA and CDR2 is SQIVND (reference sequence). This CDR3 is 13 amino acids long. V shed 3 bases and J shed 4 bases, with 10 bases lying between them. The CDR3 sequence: CASSMVGKYEQYF. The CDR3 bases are TGTGCCAGTAGTATGGTCGGGAAGTACGAGCAGTACTTC.

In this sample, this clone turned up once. CDR3 sequence (DNA): TGTGCCAGCAGCTTAGCGGCTAGCGGGAGGGAGACCCAGTACTTC. Translating gives CASSLAASGRETQYF. The J gene is TRBJ2-5, the V gene TRBV7-2, with TRBD2 identical over 11 bases. The CDR3 has 15 residues. The germline V gene has CDR1 SGHTA and CDR2 FQGNSA. The junction had 2 bases not matched to a gene; V was cut back by 0 bases and J by 5 bases.

As DNA, the CDR3 is TGCGCCAGCAGCTTGGTGGGAGCGGGCCCCTACAATGAGCAGTTCTTC. Translating gives CASSLVGAGPYNEQFF. The chain couples TRBV5-1 to TRBJ2-1; D is possibly TRBD2 (6 bases). V was trimmed by 0 bases and J by 2 bases, leaving 12 bases between them. Germline values: CDR1 SGHRS, CDR2 YFSETQ. This CDR3 is 16 amino acids long.

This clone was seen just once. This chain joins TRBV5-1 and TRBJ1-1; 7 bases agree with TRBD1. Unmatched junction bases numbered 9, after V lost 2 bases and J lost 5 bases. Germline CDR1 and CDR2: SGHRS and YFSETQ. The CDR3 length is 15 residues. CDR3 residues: CASSLESGGRTEAFF. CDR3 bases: TGCGCCAGCAGCTTAGAATCAGGGGGGAGGACTGAAGCTTTCTTT.

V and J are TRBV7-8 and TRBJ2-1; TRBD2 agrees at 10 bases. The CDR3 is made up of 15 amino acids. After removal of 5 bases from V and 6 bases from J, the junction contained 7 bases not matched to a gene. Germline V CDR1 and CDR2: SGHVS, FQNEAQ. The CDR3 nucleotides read TGTGCCAGCAGCCAAAGCGGGAGGGCCTCCAATGAGCAGTTCTTC. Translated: CASSQSGRASNEQFF.

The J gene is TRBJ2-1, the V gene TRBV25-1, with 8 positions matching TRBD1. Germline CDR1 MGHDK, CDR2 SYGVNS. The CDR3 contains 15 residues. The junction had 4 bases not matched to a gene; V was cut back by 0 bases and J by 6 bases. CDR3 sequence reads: CASSEYGQGLNEQFF. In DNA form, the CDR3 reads TGTGCCAGCAGTGAATACGGACAGGGTCTCAATGAGCAGTTCTTC. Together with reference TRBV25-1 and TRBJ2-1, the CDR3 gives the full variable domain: EADIYQTPRYLVIGTGKKITLECSQTMGHDKMYWYQQDPGMELHLIHYSYGVNSTEKGDLSSESTVSRIRTEHFPLTLESARPSHTSQYLCASSEYGQGLNEQFFGPGTRLTVL.

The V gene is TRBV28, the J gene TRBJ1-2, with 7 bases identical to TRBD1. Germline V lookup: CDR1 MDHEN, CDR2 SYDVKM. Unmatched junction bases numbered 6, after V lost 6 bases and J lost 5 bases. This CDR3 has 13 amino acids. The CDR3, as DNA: TGTGCCAGCAGCACAAAGGGGGCGTATGGCTACACCTTC. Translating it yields CASSTKGAYGYTF.

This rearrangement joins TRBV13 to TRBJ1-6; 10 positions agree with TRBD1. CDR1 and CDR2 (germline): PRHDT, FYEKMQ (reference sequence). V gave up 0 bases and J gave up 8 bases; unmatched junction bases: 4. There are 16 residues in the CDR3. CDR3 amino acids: CASSLGGGQGHSPLHF. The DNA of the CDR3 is TGTGCCAGCAGCTTAGGAGGGGGACAGGGGCATTCACCCCTCCACTTT.

The CDR3 region has the DNA TGTGCCAGCAGCTTGGACAGGGTTGATTCACCCCTCCACTTT. This translates into CASSLDRVDSPLHF. The rearrangement links TRBV27 to TRBJ1-6, with 8 nucleotides matching TRBD1. The V and J ends lost 6 bases and 8 bases, in that order; junction bases with no gene match: 6. There are 14 residues in the CDR3. Germline V CDR1 and CDR2: MNHEY, SMNVEV (reference sequence).

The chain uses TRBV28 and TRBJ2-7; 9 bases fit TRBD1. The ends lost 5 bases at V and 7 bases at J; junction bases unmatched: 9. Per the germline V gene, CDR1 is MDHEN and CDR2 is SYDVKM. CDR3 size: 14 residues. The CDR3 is CASSKHRGRREQYF. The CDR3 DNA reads TGTGCCAGCAGTAAACACAGGGGGCGGAGGGAGCAGTACTTC.

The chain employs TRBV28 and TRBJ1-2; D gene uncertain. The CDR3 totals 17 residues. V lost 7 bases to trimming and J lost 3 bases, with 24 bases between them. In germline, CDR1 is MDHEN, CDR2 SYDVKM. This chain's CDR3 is CASTSTPITYKDYGYTF. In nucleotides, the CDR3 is TGTGCCAGCACCTCTACACCAATAACGTACAAGGACTATGGCTACACCTTC.

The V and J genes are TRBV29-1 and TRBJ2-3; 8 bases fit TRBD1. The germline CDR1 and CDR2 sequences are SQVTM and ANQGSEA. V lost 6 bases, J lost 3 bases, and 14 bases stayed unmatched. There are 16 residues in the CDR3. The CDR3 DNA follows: TGCAGCGTAGATCAAGCCCAGGGGGCTGGGACAGATACGCAGTATTTT. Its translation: CSVDQAQGAGTDTQYF.

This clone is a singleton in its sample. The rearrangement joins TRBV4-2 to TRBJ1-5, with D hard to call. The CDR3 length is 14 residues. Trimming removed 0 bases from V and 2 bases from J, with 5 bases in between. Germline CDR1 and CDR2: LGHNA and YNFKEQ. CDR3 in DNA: TGTGCCAGCAGCCAAGAGGAGGGCAATCAGCCCCAGCATTTT. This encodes CASSQEEGNQPQHF.

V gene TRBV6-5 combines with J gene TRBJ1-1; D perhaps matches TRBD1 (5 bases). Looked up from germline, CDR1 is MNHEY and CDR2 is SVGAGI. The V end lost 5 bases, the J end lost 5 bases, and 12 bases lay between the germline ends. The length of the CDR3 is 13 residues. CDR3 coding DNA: TGTGCCAGCAGTAAAGACAGAGGAACTGAAGCTTTCTTT. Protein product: CASSKDRGTEAFF.

The CDR3 DNA reads as TGTGCCATCGGGACTAGCGGGGGGGAGGAGACCCAGTACTTC. Encoded protein: CAIGTSGGEETQYF. V and J are TRBV10-3 and TRBJ2-5; 16 positions match TRBD2. CDR1 is ENHRY, CDR2 SYGVKD, per germline. The CDR3 runs to 14 residues. V lost 8 bases, J lost 5 bases, and 2 bases stayed unmatched.

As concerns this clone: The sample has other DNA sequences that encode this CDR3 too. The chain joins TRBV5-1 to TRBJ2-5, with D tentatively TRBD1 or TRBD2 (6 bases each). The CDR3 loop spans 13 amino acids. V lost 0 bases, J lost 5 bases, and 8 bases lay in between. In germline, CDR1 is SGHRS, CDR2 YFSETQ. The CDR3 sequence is CASSLGGAETQYF. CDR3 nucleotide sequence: TGCGCCAGCAGCTTGGGGGGGGCTGAGACCCAGTACTTC.